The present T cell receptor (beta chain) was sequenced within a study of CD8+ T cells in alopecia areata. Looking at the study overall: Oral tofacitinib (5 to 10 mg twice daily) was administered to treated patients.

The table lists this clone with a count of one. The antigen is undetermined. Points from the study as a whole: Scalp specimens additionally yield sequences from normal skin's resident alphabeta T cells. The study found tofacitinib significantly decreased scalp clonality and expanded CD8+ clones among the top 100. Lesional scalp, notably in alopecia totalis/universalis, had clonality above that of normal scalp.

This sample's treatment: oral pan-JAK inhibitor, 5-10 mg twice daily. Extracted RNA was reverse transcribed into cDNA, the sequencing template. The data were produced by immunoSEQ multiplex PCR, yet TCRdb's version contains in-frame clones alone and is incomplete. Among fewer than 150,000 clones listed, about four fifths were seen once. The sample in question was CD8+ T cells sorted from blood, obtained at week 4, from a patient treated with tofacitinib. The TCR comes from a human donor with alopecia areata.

CDR3 in amino acids: CASSIGQTYGYTF. Written as DNA, the CDR3 is TGTGCCAGCAGTATCGGGCAGACCTATGGCTACACCTTC. The chain couples TRBV6-6 to TRBJ1-2; D gene uncertain. V lost 5 bases, J lost 4 bases, and 11 bases lay in between. Germline assignment: CDR1 MNHNY and CDR2 SVGAGI (reference sequence). This CDR3 spans 13 amino acids.